These 10 T cell receptor beta chains came from one sample sequenced in a study of T cell clusters in autoimmune cytopenias. Each sample's input was approximately 0.25 ug genomic DNA, 30,000 to 45,000 genome equivalents. Multiplex touch-down PCR amplified TRB using TRB-A and TRB-B pools in one tube. TCRdb reworked the multiplex PCR reads into one entry per CDR3 protein, no DNA. This sample's table reports approximately 12,000 distinct CDR3 sequences. These sequences were also reported in another study, on T cell repertoires in aging, cancer and after chemotherapy.

The sequenced sample was peripheral blood. The receptor set was obtained from a human donor in good health.

This clonotype counts as medium-sized by frequency. V gene TRBV6-6 combines with J gene TRBJ1-4. The CDR3 runs to 13 residues. Germline V gene lookup returns CDR1 MNHNY and CDR2 SVGAGI (reference sequence). The CDR3 here is CASSYTKGEKLFF.

The V gene is TRBV27, the J gene TRBJ1-1. The CDR3 sequence is 14 residues long. Per germline, CDR1 MNHEY and CDR2 SMNVEV (reference sequence). CDR3: CASSLMGPNTEAFF.

This clonotype is medium-sized (0.01 to 0.1%) by frequency. This chain uses TRBV6-5 with TRBJ2-1; with no DNA, the TCRdb D assignment of TRBD2 cannot be verified. CDR1 and CDR2 from the germline V gene are MNHEY and SVGAGI. CDR3 length: 15 amino acids. CDR3: CASSEGSGGQDEQFF.

V is TRBV19 and J is TRBJ2-7; TCRdb returns TRBD1, unconfirmable since there is no DNA. This CDR3 is built from 14 residues. Looked up from germline, CDR1 is LNHDA and CDR2 is SQIVND (reference sequence). The CDR3: CASSAPGFPYEQYF. Combining the CDR3 with reference TRBV19 and TRBJ2-7 gives the whole variable domain DGGITQSPKYLFRKEGQNVTLSCEQNLNHDAMYWYRQDPGQGLRLIYYSQIVNDFQKGDIAEGYSVSREKKESFPLTVTSAQKNPTAFYLCASSAPGFPYEQYFGPGTRLTVT.

This clonotype is medium-sized (0.01 to 0.1%) by frequency. The chain couples TRBV7-9 to TRBJ2-7; TCRdb returns TRBD2, unconfirmable since there is no DNA. CDR3 length: 13 residues. Germline CDR1 is SEHNR and CDR2 is FQNEAQ (reference sequence). This CDR3 reads CASSLAGGSEQYF.

The chain is built from TRBV20-1 and TRBJ2-1; TCRdb names TRBD1, which stays unverified in the absence of DNA. Germline assignment: CDR1 DFQATT and CDR2 SNEGSKA (reference sequence). This CDR3 contains 17 residues. The CDR3 region is CSARGTGGWSSYNEQFF.

Considering frequency, this clonotype is medium-sized. The chain joins TRBV30 to TRBJ2-1; lacking DNA, the TRBD2 call made by TCRdb goes unchecked. The CDR3 runs 12 residues. Germline V CDR1 and CDR2: GTSNPN, SVGIG (reference sequence). CDR3: CAWGGDGLEQFF.

The V gene is TRBV20-1, the J gene TRBJ1-2; the D call of TRBD1 rests on TCRdb alone, since no DNA is present to check it. Germline loops: CDR1 DFQATT, CDR2 SNEGSKA (reference sequence). The CDR3 has 15 amino acids. This chain's CDR3 is CSATPSVTGYYGYTF.

By frequency, this clonotype registers medium-sized. This sequence joins TRBV30 and TRBJ2-2; TCRdb names TRBD2, which stays unverified in the absence of DNA. The CDR3 contains 15 residues. The V gene's germline CDR1 is GTSNPN and CDR2 SVGIG (reference sequence). The CDR3 protein is CAWSELVDSTGELFF. Together with reference TRBV30 and TRBJ2-2, the CDR3 gives the full variable domain: SQTIHQWPATLVQPVGSPLSLECTVEGTSNPNLYWYRQAAGRGLQLLFYSVGIGQISSEVPQNLSASRPQDRQFILSSKKLLLSDSGFYLCAWSELVDSTGELFFGEGSRLTVL.

This clonotype is classed as medium-sized (0.01 to 0.1%) by frequency. The chain employs TRBV7-9 and TRBJ2-7. Germline V lookup: CDR1 SEHNR, CDR2 FQNEAQ (reference sequence). The CDR3 length is 11 residues. The CDR3 protein is CASSLEYEQYF.